The present T cell receptor beta chain was sequenced within a study of T cells in women clearing cervical HPV infection. V was shortened by 3 bases and J by 4 bases, with 4 bases between the two germline ends. The CDR3 spans 11 residues. Germline values: CDR1 SGHAT, CDR2 FQNNGV. This table comes from immunoSEQ multiplex PCR, and its TCRdb copy is limited to in-frame clones, with some not included. Recorded for this sample: 31,000 or so clones. Regarding this clone: The read terminates 3 residues before the CDR3 end, so the remaining end is supplied by the germline J gene.

The clonotype was recovered from a woman aged 18-70 years with a cervical HPV16 infection that either progressed to CIN3+ or cleared (not recorded which). The chain is built from TRBV11-2 and TRBJ2-7; D is uncertain. Sequenced sample: blood buffy coat. The CDR3 loop is CASSFSYEQYF. Incomplete CDR3 DNA: TGTGCCAGCAGCTTTTCGTACGAG. The complete variable domain, with remaining parts taken from reference TRBV11-2 and TRBJ2-7, reads EAGVAQSPRYKIIEKRQSVAFWCNPISGHATLYWYQQILGQGPKLLIQFQNNGVVDDSQLPKDRFSAERLKGVDSTLKIQPAKLEDSAVYLCASSFSYEQYFGPGTRLTVT.